These 16 T cell receptor beta chains came from one sample sequenced in a study of blood T cell repertoires in COVID-19. Libraries were prepared by immunoSEQ multiplex PCR; TCRdb keeps only in-frame clonotypes and omits some of them. The data hold 10,000 or so clones, with around 78% observed a single time. What was sequenced was peripheral blood. All receptors come from a human donor in a cohort sampled during active COVID-19.

The CDR3 DNA sequence: TGTGCCAGCAGGACAGGGGGCTCTACCTCTGGAAACACCATATATTTT. Translated: CASRTGGSTSGNTIYF. The V gene is TRBV2, the J gene TRBJ1-3; 10 bases align to TRBD1. The germline V gene has CDR1 SNHLY and CDR2 FYNNEI. Trimming took 6 bases from V and 0 from J; bases not matched to a gene: 5. The CDR3 is 16 amino acids.

About this clone itself: Other DNA sequences in this specimen translate into the identical CDR3. V and J are TRBV2 and TRBJ1-6; no reliable D call. The V end was cut by 0 bases, the J end by 6 bases, with 6 bases between. Germline CDR1 and CDR2: SNHLY and FYNNEI. This CDR3 has 14 amino acids. CDR3 bases: TGTGCCAGCAGTGAAGCGCGGGTTAATTCACCCCTCCACTTT. This encodes CASSEARVNSPLHF. The complete variable domain, with remaining parts taken from reference TRBV2 and TRBJ1-6, reads EPEVTQTPSHQVTQMGQEVILRCVPISNHLYFYWYRQILGQKVEFLVSFYNNEISEKSEIFDDQFSVERPDGSNFTLKIRSTKLEDSAMYFCASSEARVNSPLHFGNGTRLTVT.

The chain couples TRBV21-1 to TRBJ2-2; TRBD1, the table's D call, lacks a check against the DNA. TRBV21-1 constitutes a pseudogene. This CDR3 region has 15 residues. CDR3 DNA: TGTGCCAGCGCTCAGGGACACCTCAGGCCCGGGGAGCTGTTTTTT. This codes for CASAQGHLRPGELFF.

This clone has only a few counts. The V gene is TRBV14, the J gene TRBJ1-2; D gene unclear. Germline V gene data show CDR1 as SGHDN and CDR2 as FVKESK. The CDR3 has 13 amino acids. The V end was cut by 1 base, the J end by 8 bases, with 11 bases between. In nucleotides, the CDR3 is TGTGCCAGCAGCCAAGTCCAGCGGAGCGGCTACACCTTC. Protein product: CASSQVQRSGYTF.

The chain is built from TRBV6-1 and TRBJ2-7; no reliable D call. V gave up 3 bases and J gave up 0 bases, with 3 bases separating them. Germline V gene lookup returns CDR1 MNHNS and CDR2 SASEGT. The CDR3 has 12 residues. The CDR3 nucleotides are TGTGCCAGCAGTGACAGCTCCTACGAGCAGTACTTC. Protein: CASSDSSYEQYF.

This chain links TRBV4-3 with TRBJ2-7, with D perhaps TRBD1 (6 bases). Trimming shortened V by 0 bases and J by 4 bases, and 16 bases separated the two germline ends. This CDR3 region has 16 residues. Germline V gene data show CDR1 as LGHNA and CDR2 as YSLEER. CDR3 DNA sequence: TGCGCCAGCAGCCAAGATGTAGGGCAGGGGAAGTACGAGCAGTACTTC. Its protein product is CASSQDVGQGKYEQYF.

V usage is TRBV6-5 and J usage is TRBJ2-7; D is possibly TRBD2 (5 bases). Trimming cost V 2 bases and J 3 bases, with 11 bases left between them. Germline loops: CDR1 MNHEY, CDR2 SVGAGI. The CDR3 loop spans 14 amino acids. CDR3: CASSYLGEGYEQYF. The CDR3 DNA reads TGTGCCAGCAGTTACCTGGGTGAGGGCTACGAGCAGTACTTC.

The chain recombines TRBV30 with TRBJ2-1, with TRBD1 identical over 7 bases. The CDR3 runs 13 residues. CDR1 is GTSNPN, CDR2 SVGIG, per germline (reference sequence). With 1 base clipped from V and 10 bases from J, the junction kept 7 bases outside the gene matches. CDR3 residues: CAWSGSGQVEQFF. CDR3 DNA: TGTGCCTGGAGTGGAAGTGGACAGGTGGAGCAGTTCTTC.

The chain employs TRBV4-1 and TRBJ1-1, with no clear D. The length of the CDR3 is 14 residues. The germline V gene encodes CDR1 MGHRA and CDR2 YSYEKL. V lost 4 bases and J 1 base, leaving 10 bases between the germline ends. This CDR3 is CASSLRGQNTEAFF. CDR3 nucleotide sequence: TGCGCCAGCAGCCTAAGAGGCCAGAACACTGAAGCTTTCTTT.

The chain has TRBV4-1 and TRBJ1-2, with 7 bases aligning to TRBD1. V lost 3 bases and J lost 4; bases outside the gene matches: 8. CDR1 and CDR2 (germline): MGHRA, YSYEKL. The CDR3 runs to 15 residues. For the CDR3, the DNA is TGCGCCAGCAGCCAGCAACAGGGGCGCTCCTATGGCTACACCTTC. Protein sequence: CASSQQQGRSYGYTF.

This clone has just one count. The chain joins TRBV28 to TRBJ1-2, with 9 bases aligning to TRBD1. The CDR3 spans 14 residues. Germline V gene sequence: CDR1 MDHEN, CDR2 SYDVKM. The J segment lost 6 bases and the V segment lost 5 bases, leaving 7 bases of the junction unmatched. The CDR3 reads CASSPGTGHHGYTF. The DNA for the CDR3 is TGTGCCAGCAGTCCCGGGACAGGGCATCATGGCTACACCTTC.

The chain employs TRBV27 and TRBJ2-7, with no clear D. Germline V gene data show CDR1 as MNHEY and CDR2 as SMNVEV (reference sequence). The CDR3 length is 14 residues. Trimming took 8 bases from V and 0 from J, leaving 14 bases between them. Here the CDR3 reads CASRLTFGSYEQYF. The CDR3 DNA sequence: TGTGCCAGCCGATTGACATTCGGCTCCTACGAGCAGTACTTC.

V usage is TRBV6-5 and J usage is TRBJ1-4, with TRBD1 matching over 8 bases. This CDR3 is built from 15 residues. With V trimmed by 6 bases and J by 2 bases, 5 bases remained unmatched. Germline V gene data show CDR1 as MNHEY and CDR2 as SVGAGI. Written as DNA, the CDR3 is TGTGCCAGCAGGCGCTACAGGGGGACTAATGAAAAACTGTTTTTT. Encoded protein: CASRRYRGTNEKLFF.

This chain links TRBV19 with TRBJ2-7; perhaps TRBD1 as D (5 bases). This CDR3 is 13 amino acids long. Trimming left V 4 bases short and J 2 bases short, with 9 bases between. Germline loops: CDR1 LNHDA, CDR2 SQIVND (reference sequence). The CDR3 sequence is CASSTQGAYEQYF. The DNA of the CDR3 is TGTGCCAGTAGTACGCAGGGCGCCTACGAGCAGTACTTC.

The chain carries TRBV18 and TRBJ2-7; D possibly corresponds to TRBD2 (5 bases). The length of the CDR3 is 16 residues. The V end was cut by 3 bases, the J end by 0 bases, with 15 bases between. The germline V gene has CDR1 KGHSH and CDR2 LQKENI. The DNA for the CDR3 is TGTGCCAGCTCACCTTCCCCCGGGGTATCCTCCTACGAGCAGTACTTC. It specifies CASSPSPGVSSYEQYF. Full variable domain (outside the CDR3, taken from reference TRBV18 and TRBJ2-7): NAGVMQNPRHLVRRRGQEARLRCSPMKGHSHVYWYRQLPEEGLKFMVYLQKENIIDESGMPKERFSAEFPKEGPSILRIQQVVRGDSAAYFCASSPSPGVSSYEQYFGPGTRLTVT.

This clone has just a few counts. The CDR3 sequence is CASNQPGQGNEQYF. The CDR3 region has the DNA TGTGCCAGTAATCAACCGGGACAGGGCAACGAGCAGTACTTC. The rearrangement joins TRBV19 to TRBJ2-7; 9 nucleotides line up with TRBD1. The CDR3 extends over 14 amino acids. From germline, CDR1 is LNHDA and CDR2 SQIVND (reference sequence). Unmatched junction bases numbered 9, after V lost 7 bases and J lost 5 bases.